Listed here are 29 T cell receptor beta chains from one sample, sequenced in a study of beta chain features in type 1 diabetes. The entirety of the isolated RNA underwent reverse transcription, so expressed TCRB transcripts were sequenced. The assay was immunoSEQ multiplex PCR, and TCRdb's table has in-frame clones only and misses some. The data contain more than 350,000 clones, about an eighth of them singletons. The material sequenced was naive CD4+ T cells from blood. All receptors come from a woman between 18 and 29 years old in good health.

The rearrangement uses TRBV12-5 and TRBJ2-5, with D perhaps matching TRBD2 (6 bases). The germline V gene has CDR1 LGHNT and CDR2 FRNRAP. The V end lost 6 bases, the J end lost 3 bases, and 11 bases lay between the germline ends. The CDR3 has 13 residues. CDR3 coding DNA: TGTGCTAGTGGGCGGGACCGTAAAGAGACCCAGTACTTC. This gives the protein CASGRDRKETQYF. The full variable domain, completed using reference TRBV12-5 and TRBJ2-5, is DARVTQTPRHKVTEMGQEVTMRCQPILGHNTVFWYRQTMMQGLELLAYFRNRAPLDDSGMPKDRFSAEMPDATLATLKIQPSEPRDSAVYFCASGRDRKETQYFGPGTRLLVL.

The genes are TRBV9 and TRBJ2-5; TRBD1 might be the D (7 bases). Germline CDR1 reads SGDLS; CDR2 reads YYNGEE. V lost 4 bases, J lost 7 bases, and 14 bases lay in between. This CDR3 is 13 amino acids long. In nucleotides, the CDR3 is TGTGCCAGCAGCACCCAGGGGGGAGGGACCCAGTACTTC. It codes for CASSTQGGGTQYF.

This clone appeared a few times. The chain joins TRBV18 to TRBJ2-3; D possibly corresponds to TRBD1 (6 bases). Germline lookup yields CDR1 KGHSH and CDR2 LQKENI. The CDR3 is made up of 15 amino acids. V lost 6 bases and J 1 base, leaving 14 bases between the germline ends. CDR3 in amino acids: CASSQDRSRTDTQYF. The CDR3 DNA follows: TGTGCCAGCTCGCAAGACAGGAGCCGCACAGATACGCAGTATTTT.

There are a few counts of this clone. The V and J genes are TRBV7-2 and TRBJ2-5; 13 bases line up with TRBD2. J was trimmed by 7 bases and V by 5 bases; bases with no gene match: 7. Germline values: CDR1 SGHTA, CDR2 FQGNSA. The CDR3 is 15 amino acids. The CDR3 DNA is TGTGCCAGCAGCGCGGGACTAGCGGGGATGCGGACCCAGTACTTC. It translates to CASSAGLAGMRTQYF. The variable domain in full, with the rest retrieved from reference TRBV7-2 and TRBJ2-5, is GAGVSQSPSNKVTEKGKDVELRCDPISGHTALYWYRQSLGQGLEFLIYFQGNSAPDKSGLPSDRFSAERTGGSVSTLTIQRTQQEDSAVYLCASSAGLAGMRTQYFGPGTRLLVL.

V and J are TRBV5-1 and TRBJ2-5; TRBD1 matches at 7 bases. This CDR3 region has 14 residues. Germline V gene data show CDR1 as SGHRS and CDR2 as YFSETQ. J lost 10 bases, V lost 4 bases, and 13 bases had no gene match. The CDR3 bases are TGCGCCAGCAGCACGGGACAGCCAACTATGAGCCAGTACTTC. Translated, it gives CASSTGQPTMSQYF.

The chain has TRBV9 and TRBJ1-4; no clear D gene. V lost 3 bases and J 8 bases, leaving 17 bases between the germline ends. The CDR3 is 15 residues long. The germline V gene encodes CDR1 SGDLS and CDR2 YYNGEE. The CDR3 bases are TGTGCCAGCAGCGGGCGAAGGGAGGGAGGAGAAAAACTGTTTTTT. Protein product: CASSGRREGGEKLFF.

V is TRBV5-4 and J is TRBJ1-2, with D perhaps TRBD1 (5 bases). Germline loops: CDR1 SGHNT, CDR2 YYREEE (reference sequence). The CDR3 is made up of 16 amino acids. The V and J ends lost 2 bases and 8 bases respectively, with 22 bases between them. CDR3 residues: CASSFLVTGGAIGYTF. DNA for the CDR3: TGTGCCAGCAGCTTTTTAGTGACTGGAGGGGCAATAGGCTACACCTTC.

The sample holds a few counts of this clone. The chain links TRBV5-1 to TRBJ2-2, with unresolved D. The CDR3 sequence is 13 residues long. Germline CDR1 is SGHRS and CDR2 is YFSETQ. Deletions cut 0 bases from V and 7 bases from J, with 7 bases between. CDR3 nucleotide sequence: TGCGCCAGCAGCTTGGGCCGATACGGGGAGCTGTTTTTT. It specifies CASSLGRYGELFF.

DNA for the CDR3: TGTGCCAGTAGTAGAGACAGAAACATTCAGTACTTC. This gives the protein CASSRDRNIQYF. The chain has TRBV19 and TRBJ2-4; tentatively, D is TRBD1 (5 bases). CDR3 length equals 12 residues. V gave up 4 bases and J gave up 6 bases, with 7 bases separating them. Germline-derived CDR1 and CDR2 are LNHDA and SQIVND (reference sequence).

This chain connects TRBV11-3 to TRBJ2-7, with 8 bases identical to TRBD2. CDR1 is SGHNT, CDR2 YENEEA, per germline. The ends lost 2 bases at V and 3 bases at J; junction bases unmatched: 18. The CDR3 spans 19 residues. This CDR3 is CASSLTLLVSGSRSYEQYF. In DNA, the CDR3 is TGTGCCAGCAGCTTAACCCTCTTAGTCAGCGGGAGCCGAAGCTACGAGCAGTACTTC.

This clone was seen only a few times. The V and J genes are TRBV2 and TRBJ2-5; D gene unclear. V gave up 4 bases and J gave up 2 bases, with 5 bases separating them. This CDR3 is 12 amino acids long. Germline values: CDR1 SNHLY, CDR2 FYNNEI. CDR3 in amino acids: CASSVGQETQYF. CDR3 bases: TGTGCCAGCAGTGTGGGGCAAGAGACCCAGTACTTC.

This chain links TRBV27 with TRBJ2-3, with a possible D match to TRBD2 (7 bases). Germline V CDR1 and CDR2: MNHEY, SMNVEV (reference sequence). The CDR3 sequence is 16 residues long. The V gene lost 2 bases and the J gene lost 3 bases, with 15 bases spanning the gap. The CDR3 DNA follows: TGTGCCAGCAGTTTAACCGGCAGGGGAGGGACAGATACGCAGTATTTT. Translation: CASSLTGRGGTDTQYF.

This clone showed up just a few times. The rearrangement uses TRBV11-1 and TRBJ2-3, with 7 bases matching TRBD1. The length of the CDR3 is 16 residues. Germline V gives CDR1 SGHAT, CDR2 FQDESV (reference sequence). Trimming at V came to 3 bases and at J to 2 bases, leaving 8 bases not matched to a gene. CDR3 region: CASSLGTAIVTDTQYF. In DNA, the CDR3 is TGTGCCAGCAGCTTGGGGACAGCTATAGTCACAGATACGCAGTATTTT.

V gene TRBV4-3 combines with J gene TRBJ2-2; D unclear. Between the trimmed V and J ends, which lost 0 bases and 6 bases, there was a span of 11 bases. Per the germline V gene, CDR1 is LGHNA and CDR2 is YSLEER. This CDR3 comprises 15 residues. The CDR3 DNA reads as TGCGCCAGCAGCCAAGACGGGCCTGCCGCCGGGGAGCTGTTTTTT. It specifies CASSQDGPAAGELFF.

This clone was counted only a few times. Within the sample, other DNA sequences also encode this same CDR3. The V gene is TRBV28, the J gene TRBJ2-7; no firm D call. The germline V gene encodes CDR1 MDHEN and CDR2 SYDVKM. Between the trimmed V and J ends, which lost 3 bases and 1 base, there was a span of 4 bases. This CDR3 contains 12 residues. The CDR3 spells CASSLGSYEQYV. In DNA form, the CDR3 reads TGTGCCAGCAGTTTGGGGTCCTACGAGCAGTACGTC.

This clone was seen more than once but under ten times. This chain uses TRBV15 with TRBJ2-7; D is undetermined. Germline V gene sequence: CDR1 LNHNV, CDR2 YYDKDF (reference sequence). The CDR3 spans 14 residues. Trimming shortened V by 0 bases and J by 4 bases, and 10 bases separated the two germline ends. CDR3 DNA sequence: TGTGCCACCAGCAGAGAAGTAAGTTTGTACGAGCAGTACGTC. Protein product: CATSREVSLYEQYV.

This clone was seen a few times. This sequence joins TRBV7-3 and TRBJ2-6, with D perhaps TRBD1 (6 bases). The CDR3 runs to 15 residues. Germline V gene sequence: CDR1 SGHTA, CDR2 FQGTGA. V was clipped by 4 bases and J by 2 bases, with 9 bases between them. The CDR3: CASSSRGAGANVLTF. CDR3 DNA sequence: TGTGCCAGCAGCTCCAGGGGTGCTGGGGCCAACGTCCTGACTTTC.

This clone showed up just a few times. The gene calls are TRBV9 and TRBJ2-2; D is perhaps TRBD2 (5 bases). The CDR3 is 12 residues long. The germline gives CDR1 SGDLS, CDR2 YYNGEE. Trimming took off 10 bases at V and 6 bases at J, with 13 bases between the two ends. DNA of the CDR3: TGTGCCTCCCACCCGGGGTCCGGGGAGCTGTTTTTT. It specifies CASHPGSGELFF.

V usage is TRBV18 and J usage is TRBJ1-4; TRBD1 might be the D (6 bases). Trimming took 3 bases from V and 6 from J, leaving 11 bases between them. Germline V gene lookup returns CDR1 KGHSH and CDR2 LQKENI. The CDR3 loop spans 14 amino acids. As DNA, the CDR3 is TGTGCCAGCTCACCGCTTAGGACAGATGAAAAACTGTTTTTT. Translating it yields CASSPLRTDEKLFF.

The chain links TRBV28 to TRBJ2-2; D is ambiguous. The CDR3 covers 12 residues. From germline, CDR1 is MDHEN and CDR2 SYDVKM. V was trimmed by 3 bases and J by 7 bases, leaving 6 bases between them. In DNA, the CDR3 is TGTGCCAGCAGTTTTTGGGACGGGGAGCTGTTTTTT. This codes for CASSFWDGELFF.

This clone was found a few times. The chain couples TRBV11-3 to TRBJ2-7; D perhaps matches TRBD2 (7 bases). Trimming removed 5 bases at V and 4 bases at J, with 18 bases between. Per germline, CDR1 SGHNT and CDR2 YENEEA. This CDR3 comprises 15 residues. The CDR3: CASSATGGSTYEQYF. In DNA, the CDR3 is TGTGCCAGCAGCGCCACGGGGGGCTCGACTTACGAGCAGTACTTC.

V is TRBV4-3 and J is TRBJ2-4; D is unclear. Germline loops: CDR1 LGHNA, CDR2 YSLEER. The CDR3 spans 16 residues. V lost 1 base and J 0 bases, leaving 10 bases between the germline ends. CDR3 DNA sequence: TGCGCCAGCAGCCAAGTGGCACTTGTAGCCAAAAACATTCAGTACTTC. This sequence encodes CASSQVALVAKNIQYF.

This clone was seen more than once but under ten times. The J gene is TRBJ1-3, the V gene TRBV19; D not certain. The CDR3 contains 13 residues. Germline lookup yields CDR1 LNHDA and CDR2 SQIVND (reference sequence). V lost 6 bases, J lost 0 bases, and 6 bases lay in between. This CDR3 is CASRASSGNTIYF. The CDR3 DNA reads TGTGCCAGTAGGGCTTCCTCTGGAAACACCATATATTTT.

Many counts were recorded for this clone. V is TRBV5-4 and J is TRBJ2-4, with a possible D match to TRBD2 (6 bases). The length of the CDR3 is 14 residues. Germline CDR1 and CDR2: SGHNT and YYREEE (reference sequence). V lost 0 bases to trimming and J lost 5 bases, with 9 bases between them. CDR3 amino acids: CASSLAGGENIQYF. The DNA of the CDR3 is TGTGCCAGCAGCTTGGCCGGGGGAGAAAACATTCAGTACTTC.

In DNA form, the CDR3 reads TGTGCCAGCCGAAGGGGCAGCAGCTCCTACGAGCAGTACGTC. Translated: CASRRGSSSYEQYV. The chain recombines TRBV7-2 with TRBJ2-7; D may be TRBD1 (5 bases). Trimming shortened V by 8 bases and J by 0 bases, and 14 bases separated the two germline ends. The CDR3 spans 14 residues. Germline-derived CDR1 and CDR2 are SGHTA and FQGNSA.

The V gene is TRBV5-6, the J gene TRBJ1-5; a weak D match, TRBD1 (5 bases). Between the trimmed V and J ends, which lost 3 bases and 5 bases, there was a span of 12 bases. The CDR3 has 14 amino acids. Looked up from germline, CDR1 is SGHDT and CDR2 is YYEEEE. The CDR3 DNA reads TGTGCCAGCAGCTCCCAGGGAAGAGATCAGCCCCAGCATTTT. It specifies CASSSQGRDQPQHF. Complete variable domain (other parts from reference TRBV5-6 and TRBJ1-5): DAGVTQSPTHLIKTRGQQVTLRCSPKSGHDTVSWYQQALGQGPQFIFQYYEEEERQRGNFPDRFSGHQFPNYSSELNVNALLLGDSALYLCASSSQGRDQPQHFGDGTRLSIL.

This sequence joins TRBV2 and TRBJ2-4; 11 positions agree with TRBD1. The V and J ends lost 7 bases and 6 bases, in that order; junction bases with no gene match: 2. This CDR3 region has 13 residues. CDR1 and CDR2 from the germline V gene are SNHLY and FYNNEI. The CDR3 is CASKGTGGNIQYF. In DNA, the CDR3 is TGTGCCAGCAAAGGGACAGGGGGAAACATTCAGTACTTC.

This clone occurred a few times. J is TRBJ1-4 and V is TRBV7-2; D call uncertain. The CDR3 is 15 amino acids. Trimming cost V 4 bases and J 8 bases, with 17 bases left between them. In germline, CDR1 is SGHTA, CDR2 FQGNSA. CDR3 nucleotides: TGTGCCAGCAGCTATTCCCGGGAAAGAAGGGAAAAACTGTTTTTT. Translating gives CASSYSRERREKLFF.

This clone appeared a few times. V gene TRBV6-1 combines with J gene TRBJ2-7; weak D call: TRBD1 (6 bases). The CDR3 has 13 amino acids. The V end lost 10 bases, the J end lost 1 base, and 14 bases lay between the germline ends. Germline V gives CDR1 MNHNS, CDR2 SASEGT. CDR3 nucleotides: TGTGCCACTGAAGGACAGTTGTCCTACGAGCAGTACTTC. Translated: CATEGQLSYEQYF.